This T cell receptor beta chain was sequenced during a study of blood T cells in healthy people across ages. Study-wide results and caveats: Among long-lived donors, naive CD4+ cells were more numerous and diversity higher than in aged donors. Lack of knowledge of donor CMV status possibly confounded expanded clonotype changes. Older age went with lower TCR beta diversity per million T cells, in a roughly linear way.

This clonotype has only a few counts. The antigen is unknown. Using a J-beta primer mix together with a sample-barcoded 5' primer, a second PCR was run for roughly 6 to 12 cycles. Per-sample output comprised a minimum of 2.5 million paired-end reads containing CDR3. TCRdb called the 5' RACE reads again in MiXCR, with one record for every CDR3 protein. The sample has approximately 690,000 distinct CDR3 sequences; approximately 40% are singletons. J lost 7 bases, V lost 8 bases, and 11 bases had no gene match. CDR3 length equals 16 residues. The V gene's germline CDR1 is MNHEY and CDR2 SVGAGI. The clonotype was recovered from a man at least 80 years old in good health. The chain has TRBV6-5 and TRBJ2-5, with TRBD2 matching over 15 bases. Material for sequencing was blood. The CDR3 DNA sequence: TGTGCCAGCTTCGGGACTAGCGGGAGGCCCCCGTGGACCCAGTACTTC. Protein: CASFGTSGRPPWTQYF.